The sequence of this TCR beta chain was determined in a study of CD8 T cells in Susac syndrome. The germline V gene has CDR1 SGHRS and CDR2 YFSETQ. The ends lost 4 bases at V and 4 bases at J; junction bases unmatched: 14. The CDR3 loop spans 17 amino acids. It was with random hexamers that roughly 0.45 to 1 ug RNA was reverse transcribed. One entry per CDR3 protein results from TCRdb running MiXCR on the immunoSEQ multiplex PCR reads. In the table there are some 200,000 distinct CDR3 sequences, roughly 90% of which are singletons. Material for sequencing was CD4+ T cells from PBMCs. The chain carries TRBV5-1 and TRBJ1-3; 7 nucleotides align to TRBD1. The TCR was taken from a human donor with Susac syndrome. The CDR3 coding sequence is TGCGCCAGCAGCGACGGGACAGTTCCTCTCTTGGGAAACACCATATATTTT. As protein: CASSDGTVPLLGNTIYF.